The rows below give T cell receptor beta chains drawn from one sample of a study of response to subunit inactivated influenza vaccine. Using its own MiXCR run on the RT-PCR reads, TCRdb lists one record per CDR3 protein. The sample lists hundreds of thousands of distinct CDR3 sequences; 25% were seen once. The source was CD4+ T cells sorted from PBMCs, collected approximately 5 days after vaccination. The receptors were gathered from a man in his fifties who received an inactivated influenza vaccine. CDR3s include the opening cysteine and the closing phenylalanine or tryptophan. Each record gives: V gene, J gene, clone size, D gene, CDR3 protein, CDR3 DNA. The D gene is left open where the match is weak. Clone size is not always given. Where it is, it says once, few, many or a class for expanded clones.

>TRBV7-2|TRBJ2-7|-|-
CASSLRSVGSYEQYF
TGTGCCAGCAGCTTAAGAAGTGTGGGCTCCTACGAGCAGTACTTC
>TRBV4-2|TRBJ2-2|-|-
CASSHPSGPGGTGELFF
TGTGCCAGCAGCCATCCCAGCGGGCCTGGCGGGACCGGGGAGCTGTTTTTT
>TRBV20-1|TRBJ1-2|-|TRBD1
CSARVDRGNYGYTF
TGCAGTGCTAGAGTCGACAGGGGGAACTATGGCTACACCTTC
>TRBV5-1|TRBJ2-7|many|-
CASSISGVNPYEQYF
TGCGCCAGCAGCATAAGTGGGGTCAACCCCTACGAGCAGTACTTC
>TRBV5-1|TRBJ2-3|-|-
CASSPGVAGDSTDTQYF
TGCGCCAGCAGCCCTGGAGTGGCAGGGGATAGCACAGATACGCAGTATTTT
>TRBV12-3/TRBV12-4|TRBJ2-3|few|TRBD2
CASSPRLAASTDTQYF
TGTGCCAGCAGCCCTAGACTAGCTGCTAGCACAGATACGCAGTATTTT
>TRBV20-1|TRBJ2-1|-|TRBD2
CSAYWIAGGNEQFF
TGCAGTGCTTATTGGATAGCGGGGGGCAATGAGCAGTTCTTC
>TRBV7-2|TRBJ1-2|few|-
CASSRLAGAEGYTF
TGTGCCAGCAGCCGTCTGGCAGGGGCTGAAGGCTACACCTTC
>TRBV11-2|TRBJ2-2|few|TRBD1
CASSLTGAGELFF
TGTGCCAGCAGCTTAACAGGGGCCGGGGAGCTGTTTTTT
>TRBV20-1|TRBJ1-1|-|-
CSATRDGTEAFF
TGCAGTGCTACCCGGGATGGCACTGAAGCTTTCTTT
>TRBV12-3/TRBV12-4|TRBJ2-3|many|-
CASRRDGSTDTQYF
TGTGCCAGCAGACGGGACGGGAGCACAGATACGCAGTATTTT
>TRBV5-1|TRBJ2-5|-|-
CASSLDGGGGQETQYF
TGCGCCAGCAGCTTGGATGGGGGCGGCGGCCAAGAGACCCAGTACTTC
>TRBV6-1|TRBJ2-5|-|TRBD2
CASSPPPGEGLKTQYF
TGTGCCAGCAGCCCCCCACCGGGGGAGGGCCTAAAGACCCAGTACTTC
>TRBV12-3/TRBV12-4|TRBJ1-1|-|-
CASSWDSRGTEAFF
TGTGCCAGCAGTTGGGACTCCCGGGGCACTGAAGCTTTCTTT
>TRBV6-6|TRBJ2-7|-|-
CASTPVRGDEQYF
TGTGCCAGCACTCCGGTGAGAGGCGACGAGCAGTACTTC
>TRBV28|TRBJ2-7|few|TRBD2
CASSPPQRGILYEQYF
TGTGCCAGCAGCCCCCCGCAGCGGGGGATCCTCTACGAGCAGTACTTC
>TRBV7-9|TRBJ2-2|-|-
CASRRGTPNTGELFF
TGTGCCAGCAGACGAGGGACACCGAACACCGGGGAGCTGTTTTTT
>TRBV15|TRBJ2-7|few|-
CATSRGTGGYEQYF
TGTGCCACCAGCAGGGGCACGGGCGGCTACGAGCAGTACTTC
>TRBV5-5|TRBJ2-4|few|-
CASSIGPGRHIQYF
TGTGCCAGCAGCATTGGTCCGGGGAGGCACATTCAGTACTTC
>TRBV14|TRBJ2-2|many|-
CASSQGFVPGELFF
TGTGCCAGCAGCCAAGGGTTCGTACCCGGGGAGCTGTTTTTT
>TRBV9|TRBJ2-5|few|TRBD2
CASSIGLAEETQYF
TGTGCCAGCAGCATCGGACTAGCGGAAGAGACCCAGTACTTC
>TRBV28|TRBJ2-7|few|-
CASSVGSYYEQYF
TGTGCCAGCAGCGTGGGCTCATACTACGAGCAGTACTTC
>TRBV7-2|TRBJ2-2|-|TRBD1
CASSLGWTGTGELFF
TGTGCCAGCAGCTTAGGTTGGACAGGGACCGGGGAGCTGTTTTTT
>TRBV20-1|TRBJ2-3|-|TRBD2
CSARVPSGRGDTQYF
TGCAGTGCTAGAGTTCCTAGCGGGAGAGGAGATACGCAGTATTTT
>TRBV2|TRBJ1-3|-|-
CASTGRLSGNTIYF
TGTGCCAGCACGGGAAGGCTCTCTGGAAACACCATATATTTT
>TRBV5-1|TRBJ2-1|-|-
CASSSDGPTYNEQFF
TGCGCCAGCAGCTCGGACGGACCTACCTACAATGAGCAGTTCTTC
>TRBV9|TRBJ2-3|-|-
CASSVGGRTDTQYF
TGTGCCAGCAGCGTAGGTGGGCGCACAGATACGCAGTATTTT
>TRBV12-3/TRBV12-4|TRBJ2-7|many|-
CASSSTRGEASYEQYF
TGTGCCAGCAGTTCCACCAGGGGGGAGGCCTCCTACGAGCAGTACTTC
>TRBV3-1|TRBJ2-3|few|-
CASTSGGITQYF
TGTGCCAGCACCTCAGGTGGGATAACGCAGTATTTT
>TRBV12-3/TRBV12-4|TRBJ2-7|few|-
CASSFTWYHEQYF
TGTGCCAGCAGTTTCACTTGGTACCACGAGCAGTACTTC
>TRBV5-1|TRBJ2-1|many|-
CASSPQGYNEQFF
TGTGCCAGCAGCCCACAGGGCTACAATGAGCAGTTCTTC
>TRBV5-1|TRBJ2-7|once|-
CASSLGGNALEQYF
TGCGCCAGCAGCTTGGGCGGGAACGCTCTCGAGCAGTACTTC
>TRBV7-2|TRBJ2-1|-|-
CASSFAQRNNEQFF
TGTGCCAGCAGCTTCGCACAGAGAAACAATGAGCAGTTCTTC
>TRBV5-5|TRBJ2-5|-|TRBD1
CASERTGQETQYF
TGTGCCAGCGAAAGGACAGGGCAAGAGACCCAGTACTTC
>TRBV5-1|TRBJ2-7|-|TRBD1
CASGRDRVGEQYF
TGCGCCAGCGGCCGGGACAGGGTTGGCGAGCAGTACTTC
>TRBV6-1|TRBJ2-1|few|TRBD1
CASAEGTGGFDEQFF
TGTGCCAGCGCCGAGGGGACAGGGGGCTTCGATGAGCAGTTCTTC
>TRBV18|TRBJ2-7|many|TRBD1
CASSPRTGGYEQYF
TGTGCCAGCTCACCAAGGACAGGGGGGTACGAGCAGTACTTC
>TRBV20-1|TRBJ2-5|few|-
CSAQTGPAETQYF
TGCAGTGCTCAGACTGGCCCCGCGGAGACCCAGTACTTC
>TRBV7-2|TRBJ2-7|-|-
CASSLASRALEQYF
TGTGCCAGCAGCTTAGCCTCCAGGGCCCTCGAGCAGTACTTC
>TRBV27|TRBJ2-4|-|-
CASSLAAKNIQYF
TGTGCCAGCAGTTTAGCGGCCAAAAACATTCAGTACTTC
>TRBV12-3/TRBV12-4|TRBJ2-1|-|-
CASSPVYSEQFF
TGTGCCAGCAGCCCTGTTTATAGTGAGCAGTTCTTC
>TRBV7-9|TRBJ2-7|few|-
CASSLTAPYEQYF
TGTGCCAGCAGCTTAACTGCTCCCTACGAGCAGTACTTC
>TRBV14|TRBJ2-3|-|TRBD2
CASSPGGAGRADTQYF
TGTGCCAGCAGCCCCGGAGGAGCGGGGCGAGCAGATACGCAGTATTTT
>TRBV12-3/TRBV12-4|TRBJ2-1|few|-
CATADANRRYNEQFF
TGTGCCACCGCGGACGCCAACCGTCGATACAATGAGCAGTTCTTC
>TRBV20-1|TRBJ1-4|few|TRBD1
CSARVPGQGARGEKLFF
TGCAGTGCTAGGGTCCCGGGACAGGGGGCGCGAGGTGAAAAACTGTTTTTT
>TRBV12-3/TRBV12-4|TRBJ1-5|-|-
CASSLEEGQPQHF
TGTGCCAGCAGTTTAGAAGAAGGTCAGCCCCAGCATTTT
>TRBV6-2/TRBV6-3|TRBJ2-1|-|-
CASSSRTSYNEQFF
TGTGCCAGCAGTTCTCGGACTTCCTACAATGAGCAGTTCTTC
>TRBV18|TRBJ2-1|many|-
CASSRRTDNEQFF
TGTGCCAGCTCGCGGAGGACCGACAATGAGCAGTTCTTC
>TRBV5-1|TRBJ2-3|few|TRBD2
CASSLGDYSDTQYF
TGCGCCAGCAGCTTGGGGGACTATTCAGATACGCAGTATTTT
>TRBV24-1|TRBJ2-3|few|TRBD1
CATSEPRPTGRDTQYF
TGTGCCACCAGTGAACCTCGGCCGACAGGGAGAGATACGCAGTATTTT
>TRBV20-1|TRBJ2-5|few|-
CSADIGAGQETQYF
TGCAGTGCAGATATCGGGGCCGGGCAAGAGACCCAGTACTTC
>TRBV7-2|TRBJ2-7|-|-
CASSLAWLARHEQYF
TGTGCCAGCAGCCTCGCTTGGCTAGCGCGCCACGAGCAGTACTTC
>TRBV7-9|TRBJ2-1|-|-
CASSFSTSYNEQFF
TGTGCCAGCAGCTTTTCTACTTCGTACAATGAGCAGTTCTTC
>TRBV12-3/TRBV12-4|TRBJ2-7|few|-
CASSLGGGRAHIWEQYF
TGTGCCAGCAGTTTAGGAGGAGGCAGGGCCCATATTTGGGAGCAGTACTTC